The following is a TCR beta chain sequence with its context. This clonotype was observed a handful of times. Its recognized antigen is unknown. Per-nucleotide qualities are absent, and no much larger clonotype sits a single base away. The TCR beta CDR3 regions were amplified from the RNA transcripts. The first round of RT-PCR for the TCR CDR3 was performed with the HTBI primer set and the Qiagen OneStep RT-PCR kit. Libraries were constructed in a second round of multiplex PCR, after which size selection and purification were carried out. The libraries were sequenced on an Illumina HiSeq2000 using paired-end 100 bp reads. As for how the authors treated the data: SOAPnuke was used to process the raw data, with reads discarded if the reads contained adapters or uncalled bases, had a mean Phred below 15, or lacked an exact constant-primer or identifier match. High-quality paired reads were merged with COPE v1.2.5, and unique nucleotide sequences were defined as clonotypes. MiTCR v1.1 was used to align clonotypes to the IMGT TRBV, TRBD and TRBJ reference segments. Only V-J combinations with frequency above 0.0001, covering 99% to 99.2% of repertoires, were analysed. A TCS score was defined as the ratio of F50 (clonal expansion) to E x V (chaos), with BLOSUM62-based TCRdist applied between CDR3 peptides within each V-J. Welch's t-statistics and random forest reduced 514 V-J features to 10 to 15, which were used in a naive Bayes classifier (R e1071). Using fastp trimming at Q25 and MiXCR clonotype assembly, TCRdb reanalyzed the public sequencing data and kept in-frame beta chains. Rows matching on CDR3 protein sequence are summarized as one entry with the most common DNA and genes. V and J calls and clone size were set by TCRdb, not the authors. Across this sample there are about 700,000 distinct CDR3 sequences, with 12% to 15% seen only once. About a tenth of the sample rests with the top ten.

Graves' hyperthyroidism was defined as stable when no progression to ophthalmopathy occurred over 18 months of follow-up. Hyperthyroidism patients were aged 18 to 65 years and newly diagnosed, with disease duration of less than 2 months. The study excluded patients with uncontrolled infections, other autoimmune diseases, pregnancy or lactation. Diagnoses relied on clinical symptoms, serum thyroxine and TRAb, thyroid ultrasound and orbital computed tomography. PBMCs were separated from roughly 10 ml of fresh peripheral blood using Ficoll-Paque density gradient centrifugation. Total RNA was extracted using Trizol reagent, and RNA quality was assessed on an Agilent 2100 Bioanalyzer. Including the terminal cysteine and phenylalanine, the CDR3 comprises 17 residues. Only CDR3 DNA remains: 51 bases, in frame from the first base. V is shortened by 2 bases, J by 2 bases, and the region joining them spans 18 bases.

The data stem from a study of T cells in Graves' hyperthyroidism and ophthalmopathy (dated by TCRdb to the late 2010s). Looking at the study overall: Peripheral blood was collected at initial diagnosis, before any treatment. According to the paper, TCR Vbeta CDR3 sequencing was carried out on more than 120 peripheral blood samples, which came from under 50 ophthalmopathy, roughly 75 hyperthyroidism and roughly 17 progressor patients. Whether ophthalmopathy could be predicted prospectively was tested in an independent validation cohort made up of approximately 19 hyperthyroidism patients plus 17 patients who later progressed to ophthalmopathy. To identify TCR V-J signatures that set the groups apart, the researchers used a discovery cohort of 100 patients, made up of 40 to 45 with Graves' ophthalmopathy and around 58 with stable Graves' hyperthyroidism. After sampling, hyperthyroidism patients received methimazole starting at 30 mg daily, and ophthalmopathy patients received high-dose intravenous methylprednisolone. The study also compared thyroid tissue and blood T-cell repertoires from several Graves' hyperthyroidism patients. The roughly 91 discovery patients were randomly divided into training and test sets at a 7:3 ratio.

What the work shows at the level of the full study, not this receptor alone: No statistical method was used to set the sample size in advance, and investigators knew the group allocation. In validation, progression to ophthalmopathy was predicted by the model with 70.59% sensitivity and approximately 78% specificity, a median of about 6.4 months before onset. Blood samples also contained most of the expanded thyroid clonotypes (frequency above 0.001), which suggests that blood repertoires may reflect thyroid immune responses. In cross-validation, a model built on a 13 V-J signature told ophthalmopathy apart from stable hyperthyroidism with 87.88% sensitivity and roughly 83% specificity, and in testing the same model reached 80%/75%.

Here the chain combines TRBV12-3 or TRBV12-4 and TRBJ1-1; too little of a D gene remains to name it. The origin of this receptor is a woman aged 18-29 years with Graves' hyperthyroidism. The sequencing input was blood. At the DNA level, the sequence is TGTGCCAGCAGTTTAAGGTCGCGGACGGCCCCCAACACTGAAGCTTTCTTT. Translated, it reads CASSLRSRTAPNTEAFF.